This T cell receptor (beta chain) appears in the sequencing data of a study of T cell changes during pregnancy in multiple sclerosis. The CDR3 extends over 15 amino acids. Looked up from germline, CDR1 is SGHVS and CDR2 is FNYEAQ. Trimming took 1 base from V and 4 from J, leaving 13 bases between them. Sequencing used immunoSEQ multiplex PCR; TCRdb keeps in-frame clones, though not all of them. The repertoire consists of 70,000 or so clones, with nearly 95% occurring once and the leading ten covering about 0.3%. This sequence joins TRBV7-6 and TRBJ1-2; possible D gene TRBD1, 6 bases. The sample in question was CD4+ T cells from peripheral blood mononuclear cells, obtained after pregnancy. This TCR came from a female donor with multiple sclerosis, enrolled in a pregnancy study. The CDR3 loop reads CASSLDQQGSYGYTF. Here the CDR3 DNA reads TGTGCCAGCAGCTTAGATCAACAGGGTAGCTATGGCTACACCTTC.